Listed below are T cell receptor beta chains from one sample, sequenced in a study of spatial heterogeneity in lung cancer. In TCRdb, the 5' RACE reads were re-called with MiXCR into one record per CDR3 protein. The table includes more than 95,000 distinct CDR3 sequences, approximately 12% detected once. The material was PBMCs, obtained at follow-up. The receptors stem from a male donor with early-stage non-small cell lung cancer. CDR3s include the opening cysteine and the closing phenylalanine or tryptophan. A D gene is named only where the DNA matches it firmly. Expanded clones are given a class, and other clones once, few, many or no size at all.

J	V	D	size	CDR3	DNA
TRBJ2-1	TRBV5-6	TRBD2	few	CASSPGGLAGVFSYNEQFF	TGTGCCAGCAGCCCGGGAGGACTAGCGGGGGTTTTCTCCTACAATGAGCAGTTCTTC
TRBJ1-1	TRBV11-3	NA	NA	CASSLNGAGNTEAFF	TGTGCCAGCAGCTTAAATGGTGCGGGGAACACTGAAGCTTTCTTT
TRBJ2-7	TRBV11-2	NA	many	CASSFALTRADEQYF	TGTGCCAGCAGCTTTGCTCTAACACGGGCGGACGAGCAGTACTTC
TRBJ1-5	TRBV7-9	NA	NA	CASSFTPGPINQPQHF	TGTGCCAGCAGCTTCACACCGGGACCGATAAATCAGCCCCAGCATTTT
TRBJ1-5	TRBV6-2/TRBV6-3	NA	many	CASTDGGFQPQHF	TGTGCCAGCACTGACGGCGGATTTCAGCCCCAGCATTTT
TRBJ2-1	TRBV6-5	NA	few	CASSYIGGAYNEQFF	TGTGCCAGCAGTTATATAGGGGGGGCCTACAATGAGCAGTTCTTC
TRBJ2-7	TRBV10-3	NA	many	CATRTWSSYEQYF	TGTGCCACCCGTACCTGGAGCTCCTACGAGCAGTACTTC
TRBJ2-1	TRBV15	NA	NA	CATSRDQKGEQFF	TGTGCCACCAGCAGAGACCAGAAAGGAGAGCAGTTCTTC
TRBJ2-7	TRBV4-3	TRBD2	NA	CASSQDKWLAGTSYEQYF	TGCGCCAGCAGCCAAGATAAGTGGCTAGCGGGGACATCCTACGAGCAGTACTTC
TRBJ1-1	TRBV12-3/TRBV12-4	NA	NA	CASSFRHLNTEAFF	TGTGCCAGCAGTTTTCGACACCTGAACACTGAAGCTTTCTTT
TRBJ1-1	TRBV2	NA	few	CASSPFGVTEAFF	TGTGCCAGCAGTCCGTTTGGTGTCACTGAAGCTTTCTTT